The T cell receptor (beta chain) described here comes from a study of lymphopenia after photon versus proton radiotherapy. A note on this clone: The antigen is not known.

Study findings and constraints: A bigger post-nadir fall in TCR diversity correlated inversely with survival time in deceased patients.

Libraries were prepared by immunoSEQ multiplex PCR; TCRdb keeps only in-frame clonotypes and omits some of them. The sample holds approximately 53,000 clones, around 90% seen once. The sample was peripheral blood, taken from a patient treated with photon-based radiotherapy. The source is a woman in her forties with cholangiocarcinoma.

In nucleotides, the CDR3 is TGTGCCAGCAGCTCAGAAGGTAGGGTAGCCTACGAGCAGTACTTC. Its protein product is CASSSEGRVAYEQYF. The V call is TRBV7-9, the J call TRBJ2-7, with D unresolved. Trimming stripped 4 bases from V and 2 bases from J, with 15 bases between. This CDR3 is built from 15 residues. The germline CDR1 and CDR2 sequences are SEHNR and FQNEAQ (reference sequence).